The source of this T cell receptor beta chain is a study of blood T cell repertoires in COVID-19. Study at large: The United States, Italy and Spain supplied acute and convalescent COVID-19 samples. T cells, B-cell-depleted T cells, or PBMCs provided the cDNA or gDNA that served as material.

The ends were cut back, 2 bases at V and 0 bases at J, with 8 bases in the middle. CDR3 size: 15 residues. Germline CDR1 and CDR2: LGHDT and YNNKEL (reference sequence). In the authors' methods: For nucleated cells, counts were estimated from reference gene primer amplification. Produced via immunoSEQ multiplex PCR; TCRdb's table is partial and in-frame only. V and J calls and clone size follow that table, whereas D and trimming were derived from the DNA. The table includes some 130,000 clones, about 89% detected once. The sequence derives from a man aged 50-60 years with active or convalescent COVID-19. Sequencing used peripheral blood. The genes are TRBV3-1 (or the pseudogene TRBV3-2) and TRBJ2-1; D might be TRBD1 (6 bases). In DNA, the CDR3 is TGTGCCAGCAGCCAAAGGGGGAGCTCCTACAATGAGCAGTTCTTC. It translates to CASSQRGSSYNEQFF.